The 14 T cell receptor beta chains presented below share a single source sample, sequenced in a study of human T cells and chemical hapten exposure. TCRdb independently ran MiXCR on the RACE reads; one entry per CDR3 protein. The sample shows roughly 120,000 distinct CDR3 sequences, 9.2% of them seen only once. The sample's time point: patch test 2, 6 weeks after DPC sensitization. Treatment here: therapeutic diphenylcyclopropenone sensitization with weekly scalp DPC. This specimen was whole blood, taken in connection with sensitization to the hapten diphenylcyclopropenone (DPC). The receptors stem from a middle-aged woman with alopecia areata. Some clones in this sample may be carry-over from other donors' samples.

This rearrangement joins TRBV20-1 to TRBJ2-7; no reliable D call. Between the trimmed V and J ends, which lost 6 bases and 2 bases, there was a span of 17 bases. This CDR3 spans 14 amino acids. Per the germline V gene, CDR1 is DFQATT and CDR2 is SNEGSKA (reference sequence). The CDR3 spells CSAPPGQTTYEQYF. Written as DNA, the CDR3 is TGCAGTGCCCCCCCCGGGCAGACAACCTACGAGCAGTACTTC.

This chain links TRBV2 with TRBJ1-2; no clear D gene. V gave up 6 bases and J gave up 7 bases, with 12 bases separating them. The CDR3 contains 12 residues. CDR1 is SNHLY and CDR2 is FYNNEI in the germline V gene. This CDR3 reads CASRQLMPGYTF. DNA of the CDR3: TGTGCCAGCAGACAGCTTATGCCTGGCTACACCTTC.

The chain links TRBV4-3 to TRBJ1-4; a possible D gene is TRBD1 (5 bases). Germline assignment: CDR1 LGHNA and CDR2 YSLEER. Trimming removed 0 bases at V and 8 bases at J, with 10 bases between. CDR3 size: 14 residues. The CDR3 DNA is TGCGCCAGCAGCCAAGAACAGGCAGGCGAAAAACTGTTTTTT. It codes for CASSQEQAGEKLFF.

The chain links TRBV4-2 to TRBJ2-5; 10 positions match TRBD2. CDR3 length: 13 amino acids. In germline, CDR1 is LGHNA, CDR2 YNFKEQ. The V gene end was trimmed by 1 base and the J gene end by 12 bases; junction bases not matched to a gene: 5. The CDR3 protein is CASSQGLAGPKYF. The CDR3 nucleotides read TGTGCCAGCAGCCAAGGACTAGCGGGTCCTAAGTACTTC.

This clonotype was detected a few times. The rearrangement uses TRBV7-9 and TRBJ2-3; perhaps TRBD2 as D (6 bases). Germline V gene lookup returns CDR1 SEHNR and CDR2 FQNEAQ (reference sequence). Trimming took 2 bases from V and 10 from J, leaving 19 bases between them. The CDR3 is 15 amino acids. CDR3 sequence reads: CASSLSLSVGGAQYF. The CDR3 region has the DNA TGTGCCAGCAGCTTAAGTTTGTCTGTGGGAGGAGCGCAGTATTTT.

Here the CDR3 reads CSAPPPTSGETQYF. CDR3 coding DNA: TGCAGTGCCCCTCCGCCTACTAGCGGAGAGACCCAGTACTTC. The chain carries TRBV20-1 and TRBJ2-5, with 8 positions matching TRBD2. CDR3 size: 14 residues. Trimming took 6 bases from V and 4 from J; bases not matched to a gene: 10. Germline CDR1 reads DFQATT; CDR2 reads SNEGSKA (reference sequence).

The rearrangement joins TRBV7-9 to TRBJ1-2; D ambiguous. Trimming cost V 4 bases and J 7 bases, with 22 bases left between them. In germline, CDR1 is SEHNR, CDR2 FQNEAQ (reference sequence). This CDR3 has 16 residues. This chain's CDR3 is CASSSDLWTVLSGYTF. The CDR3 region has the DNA TGTGCCAGCAGCTCAGATCTTTGGACTGTTTTATCTGGCTACACCTTC.

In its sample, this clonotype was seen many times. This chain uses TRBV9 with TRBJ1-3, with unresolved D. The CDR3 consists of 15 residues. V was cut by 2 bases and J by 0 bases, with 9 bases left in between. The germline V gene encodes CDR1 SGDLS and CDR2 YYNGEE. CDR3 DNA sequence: TGTGCCAGCAGCGTGGGTCTACACTCTGGAAACACCATATATTTT. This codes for CASSVGLHSGNTIYF.

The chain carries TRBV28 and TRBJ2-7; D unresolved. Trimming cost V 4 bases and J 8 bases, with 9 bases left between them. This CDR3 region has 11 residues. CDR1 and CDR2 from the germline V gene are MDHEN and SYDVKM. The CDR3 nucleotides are TGTGCCAGCAGTTCACCCCTCCAGCAGTACTTC. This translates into CASSSPLQQYF.

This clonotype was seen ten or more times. The CDR3 DNA is TGTGCCTGGAGTCCCGGGACTAGCGGGATCACAGATACGCAGTATTTT. Amino acid sequence: CAWSPGTSGITDTQYF. The chain links TRBV30 to TRBJ2-3; TRBD2 matches 13 bases. V lost 2 bases and J lost 2; bases outside the gene matches: 4. Germline assignment: CDR1 GTSNPN and CDR2 SVGIG (reference sequence). The CDR3 is 16 residues long.

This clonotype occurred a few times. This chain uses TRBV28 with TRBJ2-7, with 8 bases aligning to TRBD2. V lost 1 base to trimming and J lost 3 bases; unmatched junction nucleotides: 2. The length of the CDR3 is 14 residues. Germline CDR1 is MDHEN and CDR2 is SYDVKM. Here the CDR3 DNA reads TGTGCCAGCAGTTTATCGGCGGGGGGCTACGAGCAGTACTTC. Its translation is CASSLSAGGYEQYF.

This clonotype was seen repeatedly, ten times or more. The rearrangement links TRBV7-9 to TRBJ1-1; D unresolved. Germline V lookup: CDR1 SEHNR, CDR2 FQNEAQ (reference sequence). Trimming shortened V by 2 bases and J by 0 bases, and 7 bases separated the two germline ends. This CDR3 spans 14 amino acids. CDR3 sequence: CASSLLQLNTEAFF. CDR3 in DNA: TGTGCCAGCAGCTTACTACAGTTGAACACTGAAGCTTTCTTT.

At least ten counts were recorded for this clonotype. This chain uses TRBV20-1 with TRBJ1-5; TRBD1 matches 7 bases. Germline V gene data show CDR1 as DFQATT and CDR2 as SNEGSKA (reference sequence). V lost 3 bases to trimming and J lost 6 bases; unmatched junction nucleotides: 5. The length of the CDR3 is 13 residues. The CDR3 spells CSARLTGSQPQHF. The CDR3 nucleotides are TGCAGTGCTAGGCTGACAGGGTCTCAGCCCCAGCATTTT.

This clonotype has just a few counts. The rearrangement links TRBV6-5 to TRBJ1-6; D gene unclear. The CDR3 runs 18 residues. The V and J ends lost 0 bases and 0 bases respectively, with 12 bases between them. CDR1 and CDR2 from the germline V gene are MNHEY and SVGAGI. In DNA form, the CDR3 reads TGTGCCAGCAGTTACTCGACGGTTCAAAGCTCCTATAATTCACCCCTCCACTTT. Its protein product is CASSYSTVQSSYNSPLHF.